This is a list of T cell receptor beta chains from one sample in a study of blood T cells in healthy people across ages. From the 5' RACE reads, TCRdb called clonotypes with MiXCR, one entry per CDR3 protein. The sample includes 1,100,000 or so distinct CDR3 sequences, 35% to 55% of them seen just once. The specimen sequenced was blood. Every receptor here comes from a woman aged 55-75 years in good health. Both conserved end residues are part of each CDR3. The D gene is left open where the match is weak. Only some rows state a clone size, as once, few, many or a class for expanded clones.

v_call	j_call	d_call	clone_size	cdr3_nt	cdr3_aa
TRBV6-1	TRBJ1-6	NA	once	TGTGCCAGCAGTCCACATCGGGAGTATAATTCACCCCTCCACTTT	CASSPHREYNSPLHF
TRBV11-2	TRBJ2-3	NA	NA	TGTGCCAGCAGCCCCTATGCCGGGACTCTCACAGATACGCAGTATTTT	CASSPYAGTLTDTQYF
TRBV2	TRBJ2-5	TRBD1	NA	TGTGCCAGCCGGGACAGGGGGCGGAGAGAGACCCAGTACTTC	CASRDRGRRETQYF
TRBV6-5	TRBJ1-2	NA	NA	TGTGCCAGCAGCCCCCGGGACATTTCTTACACCTTTGGCTACACCTTC	CASSPRDISYTFGYTF
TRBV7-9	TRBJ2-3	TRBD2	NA	TGTGCCAGCAGGAAGCGACTAGCGGGAGGGCAAACACCGGCAGATACGCAGTATTTT	CASRKRLAGGQTPADTQYF
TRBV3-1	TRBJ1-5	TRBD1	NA	TGTGCCAGCAGCCAAGACCAGGGGGCGAATCAGCCCCAGCATTTT	CASSQDQGANQPQHF
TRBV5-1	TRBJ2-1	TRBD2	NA	TGCGCCAGCAGCCCGGGACCAGCGGGAGGTGGTGAGCAGTTCTTC	CASSPGPAGGGEQFF
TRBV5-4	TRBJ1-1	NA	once	TGTGCCAGCAGCTTGGGGGCGTTAAGGACTGAAGCTTTCTTT	CASSLGALRTEAFF
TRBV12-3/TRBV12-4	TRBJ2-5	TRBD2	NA	TGTGCCAGCAGTCCAACAGCGGGAGGGCAAGAGACCCAGTACTTC	CASSPTAGGQETQYF
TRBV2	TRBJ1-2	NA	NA	TGTGCCAGCAGTGAAGACTATTACTATGGCTACACCTTC	CASSEDYYYGYTF
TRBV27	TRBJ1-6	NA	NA	TGTGCCAGCAGTTTACTACGACAGGCCCTGAATTCACCCCTCCACTTT	CASSLLRQALNSPLHF
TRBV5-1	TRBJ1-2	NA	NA	TGCGCCAGTGGCAGAGACAGTAACTATGGCTACACCTTC	CASGRDSNYGYTF
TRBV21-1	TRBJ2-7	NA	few	TGTGCCAGCACCACGGTGACGGGCAGCTACGAGCAGTACTTC	CASTTVTGSYEQYF
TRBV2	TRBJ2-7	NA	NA	TGTGCCAGCAGTCAAATGGCTGCTTCCTACGAGCAGTACTTC	CASSQMAASYEQYF
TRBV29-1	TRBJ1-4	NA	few	TGCAGCGTTACGCAGGCTACTAATGAAAAACTGTTTTTT	CSVTQATNEKLFF
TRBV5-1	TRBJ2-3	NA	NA	TGCGCCAGCAGGAAGGACACCGGCACAGATACGCAGTATTTT	CASRKDTGTDTQYF
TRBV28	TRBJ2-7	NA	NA	TGTGCCAGCAGTTTAATGGCCAGGGAGTACGAGCAGTACTTC	CASSLMAREYEQYF
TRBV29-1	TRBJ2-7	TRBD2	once	TGCAGCGGGGGGACTAGCAGCTCCTACAATGAGCAGTACTTC	CSGGTSSSYNEQYF
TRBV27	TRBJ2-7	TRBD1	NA	TGTGCCAGCAGTCCGGCCCGGAGACAGGGGTCCTACGAGCAGTACTTC	CASSPARRQGSYEQYF
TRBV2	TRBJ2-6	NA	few	TGTGCCAGCACACTGAGCCCTGGGGCCAACGTCCTGACTTTC	CASTLSPGANVLTF
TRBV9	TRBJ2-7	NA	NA	TGTGCCAGCAGCGTAGACTACAGAGACTACGAGCAGTACTTC	CASSVDYRDYEQYF
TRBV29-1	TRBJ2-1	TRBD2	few	TGCAGCGTTGAAGGCAGTCTAGCGGTAGACTACAATGAGCAGTTCTTC	CSVEGSLAVDYNEQFF
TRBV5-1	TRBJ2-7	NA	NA	TGCGCCAGCAGCAAACCATTGACGGCCCCAAGGAACGAGCAGTACTTC	CASSKPLTAPRNEQYF
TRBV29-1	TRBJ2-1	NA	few	TGCAGCGTTGAAACAGGATTCCAAAATGAGCAGTTCTTC	CSVETGFQNEQFF
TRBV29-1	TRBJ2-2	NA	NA	TGCAGCGTCGGCAGGGTGGGGCGGACCGGGGAGCTGTTTTTT	CSVGRVGRTGELFF
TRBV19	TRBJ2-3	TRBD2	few	TGTGCCAGTGCAGCGGGAGGTTGGACAGATACGCAGTATTTT	CASAAGGWTDTQYF
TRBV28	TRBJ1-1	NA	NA	TGTGCCAGCAGTCCCCACCTCGTGGGGGTCACTGAAGCTTTCTTT	CASSPHLVGVTEAFF
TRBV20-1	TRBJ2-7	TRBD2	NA	TGCAGTGCAACAGGGACTAGCGGGAGGGTGGACCCACCCTACGAGCAGTACTTC	CSATGTSGRVDPPYEQYF
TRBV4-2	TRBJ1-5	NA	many	TGTGCCAGCAGCCAAGAAAGGGGTGGTCAGCCCCAGCATTTT	CASSQERGGQPQHF
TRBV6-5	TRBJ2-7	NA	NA	TGTGCCAGCAGCCACCAGAGGTACGAGCAGTACTTC	CASSHQRYEQYF
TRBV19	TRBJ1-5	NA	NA	TGTGCCAGTAGTACCCTCACCGGTCAGCCCCAGCATTTT	CASSTLTGQPQHF
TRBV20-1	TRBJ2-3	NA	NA	TGCAGTGCTGACGGGCGGACCTCTTTCGTAGATACGCAGTATTTT	CSADGRTSFVDTQYF
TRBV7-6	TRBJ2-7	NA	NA	TGTGCCAGCAGCTTAGGGGGTTACGGGTCCGAGCAGTACTTC	CASSLGGYGSEQYF
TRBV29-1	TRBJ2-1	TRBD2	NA	TGCAGCGTTGTGCCGACTAGCGGGAGGGCATACAATGAGCAGTTCTTC	CSVVPTSGRAYNEQFF
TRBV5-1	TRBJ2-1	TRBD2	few	TGCGCCAGCAGCTCGGGGACTAGCGGGAGTTCCTACAATGAGCAGTTCTTC	CASSSGTSGSSYNEQFF
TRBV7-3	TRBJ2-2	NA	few	TGTGCCAGCAGCTTAAGGGTCGGGGAGCTGTTTTTT	CASSLRVGELFF